This TCR beta chain was captured in a study of CD8 T cells in Susac syndrome. An amount of RNA that ranged from roughly 0.5 to 1 ug was reverse transcribed with random hexamers. Coverage of TCR beta CDR3 amplification by immunoSEQ multiplex PCR extended to 54 Vbeta and 13 Jbeta. TCRdb re-derived calls from the immunoSEQ multiplex PCR reads in MiXCR, one entry per CDR3 protein. The sample has hundreds of thousands of distinct CDR3 sequences, 70% to 90% seen once. V lost 4 bases and J lost 4, with 13 bases in between. This CDR3 region has 15 residues. Germline loops: CDR1 ENHRY, CDR2 SYGVKD. The sequenced target, TCR beta, came from blood CD8+ and CD4+ T cells. It was negative isolation that provided the CD8+ and CD4+ T cells, whereas TEMRA cells were enriched by FACS.

The V call is TRBV10-3, the J call TRBJ2-2; D gene unclear. What was sequenced was CD8+ T cells from PBMCs. The origin of this receptor is a human donor with multiple sclerosis. Written as DNA, the CDR3 is TGTGCCATCAGTGGGCTTGAGGACCCCACCGGGGAGCTGTTTTTT. Its translation: CAISGLEDPTGELFF.